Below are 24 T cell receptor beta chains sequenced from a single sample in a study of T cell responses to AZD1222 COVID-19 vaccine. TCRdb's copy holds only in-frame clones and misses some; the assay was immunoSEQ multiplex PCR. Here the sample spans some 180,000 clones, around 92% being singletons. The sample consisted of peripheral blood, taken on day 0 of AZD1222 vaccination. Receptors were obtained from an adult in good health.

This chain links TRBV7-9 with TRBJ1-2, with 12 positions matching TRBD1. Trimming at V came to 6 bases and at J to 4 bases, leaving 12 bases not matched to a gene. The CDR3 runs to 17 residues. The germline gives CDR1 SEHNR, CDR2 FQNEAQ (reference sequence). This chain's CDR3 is CASRQRDRGRVSYGYTF. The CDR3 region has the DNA TGTGCCAGCAGACAGCGGGACAGGGGGCGCGTTAGCTATGGCTACACCTTC. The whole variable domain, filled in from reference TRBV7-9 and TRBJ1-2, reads DTGVSQNPRHKITKRGQNVTFRCDPISEHNRLYWYRQTLGQGPEFLTYFQNEAQLEKSRLLSDRFSAERPKGSFSTLEIQRTEQGDSAMYLCASRQRDRGRVSYGYTFGSGTRLTVV.

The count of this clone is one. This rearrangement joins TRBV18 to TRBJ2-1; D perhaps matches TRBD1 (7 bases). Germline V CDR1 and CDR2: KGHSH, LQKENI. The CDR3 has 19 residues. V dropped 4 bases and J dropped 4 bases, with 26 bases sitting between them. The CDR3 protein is CASSHGTVNLGSGYNEQFF. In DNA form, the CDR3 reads TGTGCCAGCTCACACGGGACAGTAAATCTCGGGAGTGGGTACAATGAGCAGTTCTTC. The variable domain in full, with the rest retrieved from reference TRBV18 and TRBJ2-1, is NAGVMQNPRHLVRRRGQEARLRCSPMKGHSHVYWYRQLPEEGLKFMVYLQKENIIDESGMPKERFSAEFPKEGPSILRIQQVVRGDSAAYFCASSHGTVNLGSGYNEQFFGPGTRLTVL.

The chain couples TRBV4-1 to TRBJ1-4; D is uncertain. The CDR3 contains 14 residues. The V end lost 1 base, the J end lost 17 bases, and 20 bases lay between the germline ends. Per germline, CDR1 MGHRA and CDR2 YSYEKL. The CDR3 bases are TGCGCCAGCAGCCAAGCAACAACCGGCACAGATTCTTTTTTT. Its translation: CASSQATTGTDSFF.

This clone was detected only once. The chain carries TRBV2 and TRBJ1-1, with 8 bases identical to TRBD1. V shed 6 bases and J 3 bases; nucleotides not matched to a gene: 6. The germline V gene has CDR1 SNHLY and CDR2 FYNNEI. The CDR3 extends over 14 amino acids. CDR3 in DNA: TGTGCCAGCAGGGCGACAGGGGCCGACACTGAAGCTTTCTTT. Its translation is CASRATGADTEAFF. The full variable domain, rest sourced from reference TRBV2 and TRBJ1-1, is EPEVTQTPSHQVTQMGQEVILRCVPISNHLYFYWYRQILGQKVEFLVSFYNNEISEKSEIFDDQFSVERPDGSNFTLKIRSTKLEDSAMYFCASRATGADTEAFFGQGTRLTVV.

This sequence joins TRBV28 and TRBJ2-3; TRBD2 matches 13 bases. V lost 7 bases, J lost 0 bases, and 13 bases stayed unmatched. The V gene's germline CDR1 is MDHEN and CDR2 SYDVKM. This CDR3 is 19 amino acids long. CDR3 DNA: TGTGCCAGCATTAGGGGACTAGCGGGACGATTCACTAGCACAGATACGCAGTATTTT. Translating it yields CASIRGLAGRFTSTDTQYF.

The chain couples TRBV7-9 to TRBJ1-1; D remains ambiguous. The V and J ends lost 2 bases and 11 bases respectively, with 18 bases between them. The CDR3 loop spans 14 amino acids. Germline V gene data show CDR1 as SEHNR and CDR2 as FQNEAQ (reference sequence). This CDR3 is CASSLIAGPRRAFF. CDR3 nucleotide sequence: TGTGCCAGCAGCTTAATCGCCGGGCCCCGGCGGGCTTTCTTT.

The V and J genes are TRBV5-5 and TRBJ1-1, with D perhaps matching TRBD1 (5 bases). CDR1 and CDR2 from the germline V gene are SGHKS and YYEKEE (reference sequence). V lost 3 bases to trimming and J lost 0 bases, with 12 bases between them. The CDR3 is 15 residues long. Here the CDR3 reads CASSWGHNMNTEAFF. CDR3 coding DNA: TGTGCCAGCAGCTGGGGCCACAACATGAACACTGAAGCTTTCTTT.

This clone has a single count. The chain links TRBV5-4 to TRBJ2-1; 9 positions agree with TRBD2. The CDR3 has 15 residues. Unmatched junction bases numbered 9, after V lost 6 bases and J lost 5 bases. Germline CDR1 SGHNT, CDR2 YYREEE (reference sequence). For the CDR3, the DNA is TGTGCCAGCACTACCGGGACTAGCCTAAACAATGAGCAGTTCTTC. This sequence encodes CASTTGTSLNNEQFF.

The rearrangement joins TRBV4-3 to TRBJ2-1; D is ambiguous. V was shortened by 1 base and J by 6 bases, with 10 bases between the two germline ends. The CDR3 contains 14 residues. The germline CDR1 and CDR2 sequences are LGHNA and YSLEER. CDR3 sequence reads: CASSQGGDFNEQFF. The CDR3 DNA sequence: TGCGCCAGCAGCCAAGGTGGGGATTTCAATGAGCAGTTCTTC.

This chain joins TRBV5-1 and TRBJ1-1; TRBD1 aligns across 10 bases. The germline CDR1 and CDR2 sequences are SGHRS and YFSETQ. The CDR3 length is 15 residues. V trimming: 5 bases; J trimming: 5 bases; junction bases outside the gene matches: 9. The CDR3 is CASRDGGTGATEAFF. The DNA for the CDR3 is TGCGCCAGCAGGGATGGCGGGACAGGGGCGACTGAAGCTTTCTTT.

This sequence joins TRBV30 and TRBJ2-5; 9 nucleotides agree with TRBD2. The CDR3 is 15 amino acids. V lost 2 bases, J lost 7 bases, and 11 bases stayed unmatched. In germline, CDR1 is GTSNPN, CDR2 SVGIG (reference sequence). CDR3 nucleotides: TGTGCCTGGAGTTCCCGCGGGGGGGCCAGATGGACCCAGTACTTC. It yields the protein CAWSSRGGARWTQYF.

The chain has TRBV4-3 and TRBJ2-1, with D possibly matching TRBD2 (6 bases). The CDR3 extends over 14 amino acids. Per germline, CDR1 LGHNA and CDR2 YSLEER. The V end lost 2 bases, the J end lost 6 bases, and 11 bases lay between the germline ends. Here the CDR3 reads CASSQRAGGNEQFF. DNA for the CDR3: TGCGCCAGCAGCCAAAGAGCCGGGGGCAATGAGCAGTTCTTC.

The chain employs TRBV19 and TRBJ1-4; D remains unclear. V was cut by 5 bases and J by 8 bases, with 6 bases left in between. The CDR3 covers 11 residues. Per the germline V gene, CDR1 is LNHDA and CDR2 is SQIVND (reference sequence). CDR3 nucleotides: TGTGCCAGTAGTCAGGTGGAAAAACTGTTTTTT. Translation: CASSQVEKLFF.

CDR3 protein: CASSQEEAASYEQYF. The CDR3 region has the DNA TGCGCCAGCAGCCAAGAAGAAGCGGCCTCCTACGAGCAGTACTTC. V and J are TRBV4-1 and TRBJ2-7, with a tentative D call TRBD2 (5 bases). This CDR3 comprises 15 residues. The V and J ends lost 0 bases and 0 bases respectively, with 9 bases between them. CDR1 is MGHRA and CDR2 is YSYEKL in the germline V gene.

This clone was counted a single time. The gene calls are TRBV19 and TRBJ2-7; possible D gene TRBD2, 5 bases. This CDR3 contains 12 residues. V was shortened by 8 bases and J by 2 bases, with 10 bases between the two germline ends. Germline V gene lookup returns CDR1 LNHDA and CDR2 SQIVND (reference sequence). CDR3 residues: CASRGPAYEQYF. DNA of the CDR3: TGTGCCAGTCGCGGGCCAGCCTACGAGCAGTACTTC.

The CDR3 bases are TGTGCCAGCAGCCAGTATTACGAGCAGTACTTC. This translates into CASSQYYEQYF. The chain employs TRBV14 and TRBJ2-7; no definite D call. CDR1 and CDR2 from the germline V gene are SGHDN and FVKESK. The CDR3 covers 11 residues. Trimming shortened V by 3 bases and J by 4 bases, and 4 bases separated the two germline ends.

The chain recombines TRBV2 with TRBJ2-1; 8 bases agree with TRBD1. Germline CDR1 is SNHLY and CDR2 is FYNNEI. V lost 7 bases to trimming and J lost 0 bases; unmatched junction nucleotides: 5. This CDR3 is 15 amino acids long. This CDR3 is CASTLGQGSYNEQFF. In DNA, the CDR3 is TGTGCCAGCACATTAGGACAGGGCTCCTACAATGAGCAGTTCTTC. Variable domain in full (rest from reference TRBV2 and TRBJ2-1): EPEVTQTPSHQVTQMGQEVILRCVPISNHLYFYWYRQILGQKVEFLVSFYNNEISEKSEIFDDQFSVERPDGSNFTLKIRSTKLEDSAMYFCASTLGQGSYNEQFFGPGTRLTVL.

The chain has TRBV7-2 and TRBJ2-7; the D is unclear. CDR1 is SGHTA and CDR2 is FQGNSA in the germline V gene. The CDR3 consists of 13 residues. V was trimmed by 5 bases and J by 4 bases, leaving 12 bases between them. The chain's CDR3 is CASSLGLEYEQYF. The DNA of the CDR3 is TGTGCCAGCAGCCTAGGATTGGAGTACGAGCAGTACTTC.

The CDR3 sequence: CASSLDRAEKLFF. In nucleotides, the CDR3 is TGTGCCAGCAGCTTGGACAGGGCGGAAAAACTGTTTTTT. The J gene is TRBJ1-4, the V gene TRBV11-2; 8 bases line up with TRBD1. The germline V gene encodes CDR1 SGHAT and CDR2 FQNNGV. V shed 3 bases, J shed 8 bases, and the junction held 2 bases outside the gene matches. The CDR3 is made up of 13 amino acids.

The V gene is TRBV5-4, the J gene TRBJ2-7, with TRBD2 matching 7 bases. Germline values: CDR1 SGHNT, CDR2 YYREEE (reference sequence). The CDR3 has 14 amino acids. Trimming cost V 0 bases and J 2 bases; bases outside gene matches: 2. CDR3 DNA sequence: TGTGCCAGCAGCTTGGACGGGAGGCCCTACGAGCAGTACGTC. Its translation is CASSLDGRPYEQYV.

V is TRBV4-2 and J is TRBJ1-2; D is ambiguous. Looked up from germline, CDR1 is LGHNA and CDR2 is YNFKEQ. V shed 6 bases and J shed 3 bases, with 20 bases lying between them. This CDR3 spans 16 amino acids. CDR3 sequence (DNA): TGTGCCAGCAGACGAGGGAGCGACAATCGGGACTATGGCTACACCTTC. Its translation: CASRRGSDNRDYGYTF.

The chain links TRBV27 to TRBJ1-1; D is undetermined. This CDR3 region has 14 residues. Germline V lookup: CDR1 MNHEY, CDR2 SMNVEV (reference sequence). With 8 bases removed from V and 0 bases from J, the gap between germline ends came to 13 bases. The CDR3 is CASRQARMNTEAFF. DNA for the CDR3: TGTGCCAGCCGGCAGGCGAGAATGAACACTGAAGCTTTCTTT.

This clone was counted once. The CDR3 here is CAISVMTSDEQFF. The CDR3 DNA sequence: TGTGCCATCAGTGTTATGACTAGCGATGAGCAGTTCTTC. The chain carries TRBV10-3 and TRBJ2-1; 8 bases align to TRBD2. The germline CDR1 and CDR2 sequences are ENHRY and SYGVKD. J was trimmed by 8 bases and V by 4 bases; bases with no gene match: 4. The CDR3 extends over 13 amino acids.

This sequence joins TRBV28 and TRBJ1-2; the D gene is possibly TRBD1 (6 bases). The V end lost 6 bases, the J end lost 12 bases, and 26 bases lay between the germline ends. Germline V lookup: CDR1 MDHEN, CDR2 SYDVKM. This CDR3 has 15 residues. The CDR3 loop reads CASSPDGGLARGNTF. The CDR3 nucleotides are TGTGCCAGCAGCCCTGATGGGGGGCTTGCGAGAGGGAACACCTTC.